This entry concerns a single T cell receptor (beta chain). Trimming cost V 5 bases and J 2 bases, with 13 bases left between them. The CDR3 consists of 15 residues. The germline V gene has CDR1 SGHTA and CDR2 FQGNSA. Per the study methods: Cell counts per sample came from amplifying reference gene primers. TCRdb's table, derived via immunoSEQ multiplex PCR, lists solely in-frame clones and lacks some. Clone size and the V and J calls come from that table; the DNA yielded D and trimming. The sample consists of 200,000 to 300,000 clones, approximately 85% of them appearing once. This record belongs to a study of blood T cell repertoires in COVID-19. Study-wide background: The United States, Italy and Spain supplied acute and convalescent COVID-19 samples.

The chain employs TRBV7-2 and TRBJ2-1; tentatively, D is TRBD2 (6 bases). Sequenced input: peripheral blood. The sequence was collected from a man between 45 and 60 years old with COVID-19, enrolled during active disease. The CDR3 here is CASSEAGGTYNEQFF. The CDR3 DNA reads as TGTGCCAGCAGCGAAGCGGGTGGGACCTACAATGAGCAGTTCTTC.